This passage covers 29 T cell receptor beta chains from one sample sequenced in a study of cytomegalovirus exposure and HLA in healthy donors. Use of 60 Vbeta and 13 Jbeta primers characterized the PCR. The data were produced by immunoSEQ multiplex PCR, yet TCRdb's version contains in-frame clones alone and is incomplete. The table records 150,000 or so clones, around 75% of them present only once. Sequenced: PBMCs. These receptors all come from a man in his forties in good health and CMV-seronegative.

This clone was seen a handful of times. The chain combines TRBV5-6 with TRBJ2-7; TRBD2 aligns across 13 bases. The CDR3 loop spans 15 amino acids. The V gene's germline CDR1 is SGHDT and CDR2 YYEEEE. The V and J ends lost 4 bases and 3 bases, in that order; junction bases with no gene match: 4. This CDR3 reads CASSAGLAGLYEQYF. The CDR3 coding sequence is TGTGCCAGCAGCGCGGGACTAGCGGGACTCTACGAGCAGTACTTC.

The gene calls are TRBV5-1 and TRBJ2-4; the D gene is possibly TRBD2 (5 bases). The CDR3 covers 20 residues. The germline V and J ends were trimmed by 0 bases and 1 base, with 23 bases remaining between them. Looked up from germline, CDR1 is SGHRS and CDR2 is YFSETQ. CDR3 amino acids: CASSLGSGSQLEGAKNIQYF. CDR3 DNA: TGCGCCAGCAGCTTGGGAAGCGGATCCCAGTTGGAAGGGGCCAAAAACATTCAGTACTTC.

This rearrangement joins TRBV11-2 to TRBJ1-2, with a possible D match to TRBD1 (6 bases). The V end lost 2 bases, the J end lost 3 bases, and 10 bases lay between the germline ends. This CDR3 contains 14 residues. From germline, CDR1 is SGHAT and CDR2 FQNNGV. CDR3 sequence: CASSLNTGHYGYTF. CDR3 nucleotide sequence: TGTGCCAGCAGCTTAAACACAGGGCACTATGGCTACACCTTC.

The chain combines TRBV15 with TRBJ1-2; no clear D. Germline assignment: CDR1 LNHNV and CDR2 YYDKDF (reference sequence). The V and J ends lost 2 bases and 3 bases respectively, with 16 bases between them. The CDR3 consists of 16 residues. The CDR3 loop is CATSRQTVRGDYGYTF. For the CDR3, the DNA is TGTGCCACCAGCAGACAAACGGTACGGGGTGACTATGGCTACACCTTC.

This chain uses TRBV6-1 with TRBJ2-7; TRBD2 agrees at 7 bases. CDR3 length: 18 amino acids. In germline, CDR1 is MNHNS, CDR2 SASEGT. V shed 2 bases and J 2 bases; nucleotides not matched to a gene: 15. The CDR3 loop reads CASSELTGGLDITYEQYF. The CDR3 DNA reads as TGTGCCAGCAGTGAATTGACGGGAGGACTGGATATTACCTACGAGCAGTACTTC.

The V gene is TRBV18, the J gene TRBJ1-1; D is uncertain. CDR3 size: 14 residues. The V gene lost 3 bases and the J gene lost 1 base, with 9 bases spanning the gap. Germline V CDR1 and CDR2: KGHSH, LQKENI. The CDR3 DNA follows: TGTGCCAGCTCACCCCTTGAACAGAACACTGAAGCTTTCTTT. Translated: CASSPLEQNTEAFF. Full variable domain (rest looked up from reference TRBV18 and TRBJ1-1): NAGVMQNPRHLVRRRGQEARLRCSPMKGHSHVYWYRQLPEEGLKFMVYLQKENIIDESGMPKERFSAEFPKEGPSILRIQQVVRGDSAAYFCASSPLEQNTEAFFGQGTRLTVV.

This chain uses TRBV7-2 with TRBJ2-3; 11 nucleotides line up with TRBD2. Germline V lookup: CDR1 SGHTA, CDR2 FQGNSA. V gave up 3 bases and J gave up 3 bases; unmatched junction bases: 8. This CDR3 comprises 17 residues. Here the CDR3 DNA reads TGTGCCAGCAGCTTCATCCTACTAGCGGGGGAGACAGATACGCAGTATTTT. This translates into CASSFILLAGETDTQYF.

This chain's CDR3 is CASSSLAGGQSIQYF. The CDR3, as DNA: TGCGCCAGCAGCTCGTTAGCGGGGGGGCAAAGCATTCAGTACTTC. The chain recombines TRBV5-1 with TRBJ2-4, with 11 bases aligning to TRBD2. The CDR3 consists of 15 residues. Germline assignment: CDR1 SGHRS and CDR2 YFSETQ. V shed 3 bases and J 9 bases; nucleotides not matched to a gene: 8.

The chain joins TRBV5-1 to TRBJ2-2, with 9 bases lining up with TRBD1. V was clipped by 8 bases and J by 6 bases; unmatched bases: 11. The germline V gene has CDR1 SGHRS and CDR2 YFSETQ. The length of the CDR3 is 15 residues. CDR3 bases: TGCGCCAGTACCCGCCAGACAGGGGGGTCCGGGGAGCTGTTTTTT. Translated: CASTRQTGGSGELFF.

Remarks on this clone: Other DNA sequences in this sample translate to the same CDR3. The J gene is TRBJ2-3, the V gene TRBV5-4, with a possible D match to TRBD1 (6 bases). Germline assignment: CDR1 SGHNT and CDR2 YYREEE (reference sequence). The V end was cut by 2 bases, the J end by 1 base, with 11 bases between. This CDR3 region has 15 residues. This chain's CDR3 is CASSLGGGGTDTQYF. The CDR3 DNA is TGTGCCAGCAGCTTAGGGGGTGGGGGCACAGATACGCAGTATTTT.

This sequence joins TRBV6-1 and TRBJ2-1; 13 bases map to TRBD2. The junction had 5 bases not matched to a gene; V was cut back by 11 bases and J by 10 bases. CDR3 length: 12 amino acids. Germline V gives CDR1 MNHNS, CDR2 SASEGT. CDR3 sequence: CAGRLAGGEQFF. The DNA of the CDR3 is TGTGCCGGGCGACTAGCGGGGGGCGAGCAGTTCTTC.

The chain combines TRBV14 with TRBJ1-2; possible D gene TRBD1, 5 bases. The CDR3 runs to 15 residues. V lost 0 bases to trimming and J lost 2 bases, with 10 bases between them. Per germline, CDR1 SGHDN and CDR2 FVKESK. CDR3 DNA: TGTGCCAGCAGCCAAGAATGGGGCACAAACTATGGCTACACCTTC. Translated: CASSQEWGTNYGYTF. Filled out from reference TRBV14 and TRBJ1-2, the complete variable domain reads EAGVTQFPSHSVIEKGQTVTLRCDPISGHDNLYWYRRVMGKEIKFLLHFVKESKQDESGMPNNRFLAERTGGTYSTLKVQPAELEDSGVYFCASSQEWGTNYGYTFGSGTRLTVV.

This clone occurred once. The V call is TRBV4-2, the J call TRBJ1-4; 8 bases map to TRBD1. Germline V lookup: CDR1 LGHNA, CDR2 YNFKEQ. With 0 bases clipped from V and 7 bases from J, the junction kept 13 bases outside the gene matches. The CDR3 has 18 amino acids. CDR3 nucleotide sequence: TGTGCCAGCAGCCAAGAGAATATCCAGCAGGGGGCAAGTGAAAAACTGTTTTTT. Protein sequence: CASSQENIQQGASEKLFF.

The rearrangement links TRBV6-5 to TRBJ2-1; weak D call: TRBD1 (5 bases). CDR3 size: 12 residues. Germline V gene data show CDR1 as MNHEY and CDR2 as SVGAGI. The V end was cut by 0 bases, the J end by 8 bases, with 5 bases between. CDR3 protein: CASSYSGDEQFF. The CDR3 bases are TGTGCCAGCAGTTACTCAGGGGATGAGCAGTTCTTC.

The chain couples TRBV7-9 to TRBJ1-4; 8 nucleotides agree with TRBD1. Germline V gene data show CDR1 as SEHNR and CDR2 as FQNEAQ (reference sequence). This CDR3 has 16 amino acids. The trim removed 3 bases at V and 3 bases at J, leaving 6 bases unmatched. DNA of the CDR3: TGTGCCAGCAGCTTTGTCAGGGGGCGATCTAATGAAAAACTGTTTTTT. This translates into CASSFVRGRSNEKLFF.

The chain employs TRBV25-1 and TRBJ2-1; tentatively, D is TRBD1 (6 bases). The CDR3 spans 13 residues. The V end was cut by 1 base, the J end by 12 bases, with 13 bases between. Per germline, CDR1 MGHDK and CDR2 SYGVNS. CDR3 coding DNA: TGTGCCAGCAGTGAATCGGGCTTCAGGGGGCAGTTCTTC. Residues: CASSESGFRGQFF.

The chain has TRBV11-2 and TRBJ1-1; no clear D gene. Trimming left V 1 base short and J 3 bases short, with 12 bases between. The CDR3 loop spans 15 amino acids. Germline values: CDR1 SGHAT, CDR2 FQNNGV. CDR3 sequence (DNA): TGTGCCAGCAGCTTAGCCGGGAGGATGTACACTGAAGCTTTCTTT. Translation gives CASSLAGRMYTEAFF.

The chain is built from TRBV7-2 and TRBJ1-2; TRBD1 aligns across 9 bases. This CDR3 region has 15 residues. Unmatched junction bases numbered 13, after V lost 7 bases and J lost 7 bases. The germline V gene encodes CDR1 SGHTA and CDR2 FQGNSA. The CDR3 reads CASTGGQGIYVGYTF. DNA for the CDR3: TGTGCCAGCACCGGTGGACAGGGGATATATGTTGGCTACACCTTC.

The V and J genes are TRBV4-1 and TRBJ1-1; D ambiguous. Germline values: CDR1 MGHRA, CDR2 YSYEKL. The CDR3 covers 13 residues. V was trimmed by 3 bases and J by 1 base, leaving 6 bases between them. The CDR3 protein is CASSHPWNTEAFF. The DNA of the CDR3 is TGCGCCAGCAGCCACCCTTGGAACACTGAAGCTTTCTTT.

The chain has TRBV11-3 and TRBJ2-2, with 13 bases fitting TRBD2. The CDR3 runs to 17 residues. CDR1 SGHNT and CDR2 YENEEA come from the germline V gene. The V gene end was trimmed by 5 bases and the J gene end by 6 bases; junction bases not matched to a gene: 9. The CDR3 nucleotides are TGTGCCAGCAGCGGATTCACTAGCGGGGGGGCTCCCGGGGAGCTGTTTTTT. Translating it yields CASSGFTSGGAPGELFF.

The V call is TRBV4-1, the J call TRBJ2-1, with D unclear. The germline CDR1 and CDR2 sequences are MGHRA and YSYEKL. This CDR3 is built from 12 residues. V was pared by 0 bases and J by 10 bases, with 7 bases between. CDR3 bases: TGCGCCAGCAGCCAAGATAACAGCGAGCAGTTCTTC. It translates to CASSQDNSEQFF.

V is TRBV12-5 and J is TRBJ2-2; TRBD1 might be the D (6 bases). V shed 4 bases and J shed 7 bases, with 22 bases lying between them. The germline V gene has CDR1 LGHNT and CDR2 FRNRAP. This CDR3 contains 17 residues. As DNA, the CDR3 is TGTGCTAGTGGTTCAGGGCTGGGGGCTGGGAAGGTCGGGGAGCTGTTTTTT. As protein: CASGSGLGAGKVGELFF. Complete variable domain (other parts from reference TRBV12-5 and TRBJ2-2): DARVTQTPRHKVTEMGQEVTMRCQPILGHNTVFWYRQTMMQGLELLAYFRNRAPLDDSGMPKDRFSAEMPDATLATLKIQPSEPRDSAVYFCASGSGLGAGKVGELFFGEGSRLTVL.

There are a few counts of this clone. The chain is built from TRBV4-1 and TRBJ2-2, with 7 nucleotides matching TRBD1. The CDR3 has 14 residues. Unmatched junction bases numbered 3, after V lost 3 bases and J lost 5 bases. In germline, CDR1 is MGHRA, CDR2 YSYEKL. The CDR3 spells CASSQPTGTGELFF. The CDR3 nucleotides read TGCGCCAGCAGCCAGCCGACAGGGACCGGGGAGCTGTTTTTT.

The DNA for the CDR3 is TGTGCCAGCGGGCGGACAGGGTTCAGCAATCAGCCCCAGCATTTT. Translating it yields CASGRTGFSNQPQHF. The chain links TRBV27 to TRBJ1-5, with 8 positions matching TRBD1. V shed 8 bases, J shed 1 base, and the junction held 7 bases outside the gene matches. CDR1 is MNHEY, CDR2 SMNVEV, per germline (reference sequence). This CDR3 comprises 15 residues.

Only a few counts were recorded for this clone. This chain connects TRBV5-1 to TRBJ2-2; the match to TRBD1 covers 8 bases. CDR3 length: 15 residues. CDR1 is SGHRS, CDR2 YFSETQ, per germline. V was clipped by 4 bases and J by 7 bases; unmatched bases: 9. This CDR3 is CASSGGTGYVGELFF. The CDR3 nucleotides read TGCGCCAGCAGCGGGGGGACAGGTTACGTCGGGGAGCTGTTTTTT.

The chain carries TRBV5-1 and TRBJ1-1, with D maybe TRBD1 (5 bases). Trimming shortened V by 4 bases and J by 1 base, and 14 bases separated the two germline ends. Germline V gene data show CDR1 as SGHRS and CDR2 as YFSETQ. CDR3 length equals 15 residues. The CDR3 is CASSPDGGSNTEAFF. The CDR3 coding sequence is TGCGCCAGCAGCCCGGACGGGGGGTCGAACACTGAAGCTTTCTTT. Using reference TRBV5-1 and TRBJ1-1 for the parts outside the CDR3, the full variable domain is KAGVTQTPRYLIKTRGQQVTLSCSPISGHRSVSWYQQTPGQGLQFLFEYFSETQRNKGNFPGRFSGRQFSNSRSEMNVSTLELGDSALYLCASSPDGGSNTEAFFGQGTRLTVV.

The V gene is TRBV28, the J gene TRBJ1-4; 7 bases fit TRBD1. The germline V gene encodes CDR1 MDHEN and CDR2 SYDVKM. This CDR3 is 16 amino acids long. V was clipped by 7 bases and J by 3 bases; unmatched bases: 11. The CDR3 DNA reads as TGTGCCAGCATTTCGCCTATTGGGACAGCTAATGAAAAACTGTTTTTT. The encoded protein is CASISPIGTANEKLFF.

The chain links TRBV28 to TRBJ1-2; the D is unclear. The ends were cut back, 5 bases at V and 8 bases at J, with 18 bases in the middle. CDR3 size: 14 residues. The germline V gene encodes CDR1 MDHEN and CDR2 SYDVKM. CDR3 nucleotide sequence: TGTGCCAGCAGTATACGAGGGCCCCTCCAGGGCTACACCTTC. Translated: CASSIRGPLQGYTF.

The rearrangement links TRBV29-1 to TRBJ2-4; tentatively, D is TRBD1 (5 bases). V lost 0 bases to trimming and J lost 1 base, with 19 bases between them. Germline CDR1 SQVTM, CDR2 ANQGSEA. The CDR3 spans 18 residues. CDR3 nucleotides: TGCAGCGTTGAAGATCCTGCTTCTCAGGGATTTGCCAAAAACATTCAGTACTTC. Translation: CSVEDPASQGFAKNIQYF. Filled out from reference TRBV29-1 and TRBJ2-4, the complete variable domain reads SAVISQKPSRDICQRGTSLTIQCQVDSQVTMMFWYRQQPGQSLTLIATANQGSEATYESGFVIDKFPISRPNLTFSTLTVSNMSPEDSSIYLCSVEDPASQGFAKNIQYFGAGTRLSVL.